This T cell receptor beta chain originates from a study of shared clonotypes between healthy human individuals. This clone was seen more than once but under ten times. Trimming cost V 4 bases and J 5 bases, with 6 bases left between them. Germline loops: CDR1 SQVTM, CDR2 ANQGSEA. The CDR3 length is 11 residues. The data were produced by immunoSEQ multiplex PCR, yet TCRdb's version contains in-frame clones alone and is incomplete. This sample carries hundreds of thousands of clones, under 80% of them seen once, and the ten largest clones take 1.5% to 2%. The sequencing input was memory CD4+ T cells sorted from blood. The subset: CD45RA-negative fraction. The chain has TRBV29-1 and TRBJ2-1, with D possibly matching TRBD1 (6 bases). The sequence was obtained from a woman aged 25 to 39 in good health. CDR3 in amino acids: CSVGTDNEQFF. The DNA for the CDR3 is TGCAGCGTTGGGACAGACAATGAGCAGTTCTTC.